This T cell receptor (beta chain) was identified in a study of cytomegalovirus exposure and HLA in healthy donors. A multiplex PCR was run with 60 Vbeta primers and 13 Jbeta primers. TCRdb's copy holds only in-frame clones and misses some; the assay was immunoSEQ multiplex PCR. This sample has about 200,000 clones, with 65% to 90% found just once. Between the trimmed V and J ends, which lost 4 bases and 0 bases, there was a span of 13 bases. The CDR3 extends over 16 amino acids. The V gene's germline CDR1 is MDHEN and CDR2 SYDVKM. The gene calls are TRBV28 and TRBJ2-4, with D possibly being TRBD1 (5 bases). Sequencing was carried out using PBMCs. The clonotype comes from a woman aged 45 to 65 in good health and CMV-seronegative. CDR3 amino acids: CASSSPGNLAKNIQYF. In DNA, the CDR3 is TGTGCCAGCAGTTCGCCAGGGAATTTAGCCAAAAACATTCAGTACTTC.